This paragraph covers one T cell receptor (beta chain) sequence. Its antigen specificity is not known. No quality values exist for individual bases; no much larger clone is one base distant. The time point label corresponds to: baseline before first vaccination. The vaccinee samples were drawn from two UK trials, COV001 and COV002, one of which was a single-blind randomized controlled phase 2/3 trial testing AZD1222 (ChAdOx1 nCoV-19) in healthy adults. For TCRbeta chain sequencing, PBMC samples were collected from trial participants at day 0 and at day 28 after the second dose. The germline V gene provides CDR1 SGHRS and CDR2 YFSETQ. The CDR3, cysteine through phenylalanine, is 15 amino acids long. Of all the DNA, just the CDR3 is kept, 45 bases in frame from base 1. V was cut back by 0 bases and J by 5 bases, leaving a gap of 14 bases between them. The CDR3 regions of human TCRbeta chains were analyzed by immunosequencing. Turning to the authors' computational methods: TCRs in the repertoires were matched against a reference library of SARS-CoV-2-specific TCRs that had been generated with the MIRA antigen-specificity platform. Breadth was defined as the fraction of unique TCRs that were SARS-CoV-2-associated, and depth was defined as the fraction of total T cells that were SARS-CoV-2-associated. Using the MIRA data, each spike-specific TCR was assigned both to the spike region to which the TCR was reactive and to a CD4 or CD8 class. Log10-transformed breadth and depth values were compared by one-way ANOVA with Sidak's multiple comparisons tests. TCRdb took this table from immuneACCESS and kept in-frame rearrangements with V and J called. Such tables lack part of the clones; where checked against another copy, unresolved V genes explain under half of the gap, and the rest is unexplained. The DNA gave D and trimming, while V, J and clone size come from that table. Within this sample are some 120,000 clones, with over 75% of them counted one time only. The ten largest clones take up roughly 8% of the sample.

The source of the sample is a study of T cell responses to AZD1222 COVID-19 vaccine (dated by TCRdb to the early 2020s). General notes on the study: Because spike-specific TCR depth and breadth did not differ between the two schedules, AZD1222 recipients who got a second dose at roughly 4 weeks were pooled with those who got a second dose at roughly 12 weeks. Trial participants were enrolled into age subgroups of 18-55, 56-69 and 70-plus years, which contained around 150, 29 and 61 TCR-sequenced participants, respectively. TCR sequencing was performed for about 250 trial participants, of whom about 200 were given two doses of AZD1222 and around 25 were given two doses of MenACWY control vaccine.

Here is what the overall study found, with its caveats: No day 14 peak-response samples were available, so repertoires were characterized only after the peak T cell response. Participants were mostly white British, with more females than males. The authors suggested clonal diversity may have been underestimated. Conclusions about previously exposed vaccinees are limited, since just five to seven AZD1222 recipients were seropositive for SARS-CoV-2 at baseline. The vaccine-associated CD4 TCRs covered the entire spike protein, and the dominant responses fell in regions 160-218 and 743-854. Epitopes outside the regions mutated in the B.1.351 and B.1.1.7 variants were reportedly recognized by nearly half of the unique spike-specific TCRs. After two AZD1222 doses, both the breadth and the depth of spike-specific TCRs were significantly higher than at day 0 and than in MenACWY recipients. In the small 56-69-year group, the increase in depth fell short of significance, most likely because of low power.

The chain links TRBV5-1 with TRBJ2-5; the D gene is possibly TRBD1, with 5 bases matching. The origin of this receptor is an adult in good health. The sequencing used peripheral blood, collected on day 0 of AZD1222 vaccination. The base sequence is TGCGCCAGCAGCTTGGGCGGCCAGGGCGTCGAGACCCAGTACTTC. It translates as CASSLGGQGVETQYF. Outside the CDR3, residues come from the reference TRBV5-1 and TRBJ2-5 proteins, so the full variable domain is: KAGVTQTPRYLIKTRGQQVTLSCSPISGHRSVSWYQQTPGQGLQFLFEYFSETQRNKGNFPGRFSGRQFSNSRSEMNVSTLELGDSALYLCASSLGGQGVETQYFGPGTRLLVL.